This T cell receptor (beta chain) came from a study of immune cell composition in non-small cell lung cancer. About this clone: Its antigen is unknown.

Study findings and constraints: TIL tumour reactivity correlated with maximal tumour-associated clone frequency in adenocarcinoma. Lung squamous cell carcinoma tumours had significantly higher top 10 clone scores and productive clonality than lung adenocarcinoma. Around four fifths of squamous and 33% of adenocarcinoma cases had tumour-associated clones >0.5%.

This table comes from immunoSEQ multiplex PCR, and its TCRdb copy is limited to in-frame clones, with some not included. Of approximately 9,100 clones listed, less than 80% are singletons. Trimming at V came to 2 bases and at J to 1 base, leaving 6 bases not matched to a gene. Germline CDR1 reads MDHEN; CDR2 reads SYDVKM. This CDR3 is 17 amino acids long. The rearrangement links TRBV28 to TRBJ2-3, with 10 bases lining up with TRBD2. The sequence came from a human donor with non-small cell lung cancer. The sequencing input was lung tumor tissue. CDR3 residues: CASSLRSGRAGTDTQYF. CDR3 DNA: TGTGCCAGCAGTTTACGCAGCGGGAGGGCCGGCACAGATACGCAGTATTTT.